One and the same sample provided the 8 T cell receptor beta chains below, sequenced in a study of CD8+CD57+ T cells in acquired aplastic anemia. Genomic DNA was employed as the template in profiling TCR beta VDJ and CDR3. TCRdb reanalysed the reads using MiXCR and keeps one entry per CDR3 protein. Of 95,000 to 150,000 distinct CDR3 sequences in the sample, about 40% were seen once. Patients chosen for sequencing had CD8+CD57+ cells that had expanded, as shown by flow cytometry. The source material was sorted CD4+, CD8+, or CD8+CD57+ T cells (not recorded which) from PBMCs. These receptors were obtained from a human donor with aplastic anemia.

This clonotype has a count of ten or more. The chain's CDR3 is CASSPFRLMNTEAFF. Here the CDR3 DNA reads TGTGCCAGCAGCCCCTTTAGACTTATGAACACTGAAGCTTTCTTT. V gene TRBV7-2 combines with J gene TRBJ1-1; D gene ambiguous. Trimming left V 5 bases short and J 0 bases short, with 13 bases between. Germline V gene sequence: CDR1 SGHTA, CDR2 FQGNSA. The CDR3 sequence is 15 residues long.

This clonotype was observed at least ten times. The chain links TRBV3-1 to TRBJ2-3; 7 nucleotides agree with TRBD2. Germline values: CDR1 LGHDT, CDR2 YNNKEL (reference sequence). V dropped 0 bases and J dropped 10; count of bases not matched to a gene: 7. There are 14 residues in the CDR3. For the CDR3, the DNA is TGTGCCAGCAGCCAAGATCTTTCCAGCGGGGCGCAGTATTTT. This translates into CASSQDLSSGAQYF.

The chain combines TRBV20-1 with TRBJ2-3; D call uncertain. The CDR3 covers 12 residues. Trimming removed 6 bases at V and 1 base at J, with 8 bases between. The germline CDR1 and CDR2 sequences are DFQATT and SNEGSKA (reference sequence). CDR3 bases: TGCAGTGCCGACGAGGGCACAGATACGCAGTATTTT. This encodes CSADEGTDTQYF.

This clonotype was observed many times. The CDR3 region is CASSSNLFNEQFF. CDR3 coding DNA: TGTGCCAGCAGCTCCAATCTATTCAATGAGCAGTTCTTC. The rearrangement joins TRBV11-2 to TRBJ2-1; no firm D call. V lost 4 bases to trimming and J lost 6 bases, with 10 bases between them. The CDR3 consists of 13 residues. Germline assignment: CDR1 SGHAT and CDR2 FQNNGV.

This clonotype was observed a few times. J is TRBJ1-4 and V is TRBV11-2, with D possibly being TRBD1 (5 bases). CDR3 length equals 15 residues. V gave up 3 bases and J gave up 7 bases, with 15 bases separating them. The germline CDR1 and CDR2 sequences are SGHAT and FQNNGV. The CDR3 nucleotides read TGTGCCAGCAGCTTGGGACTCCAGACGGGTGAAAAACTGTTTTTT. It specifies CASSLGLQTGEKLFF.

This clonotype has a count of ten or more. The chain couples TRBV5-1 to TRBJ2-3; no definite D call. The CDR3 is 15 residues long. CDR1 and CDR2 (germline): SGHRS, YFSETQ. V was clipped by 0 bases and J by 0 bases, with 8 bases between them. The CDR3 protein is CASSLDRSSTDTQYF. For the CDR3, the DNA is TGCGCCAGCAGCTTGGACCGGTCTAGCACAGATACGCAGTATTTT.

The chain uses TRBV5-1 and TRBJ2-6; no clear D gene. This CDR3 contains 15 residues. The V gene lost 7 bases and the J gene lost 0 bases, with 11 bases spanning the gap. CDR1 SGHRS and CDR2 YFSETQ come from the germline V gene. The CDR3 is CASSGEVSGANVLTF. The CDR3 DNA sequence: TGCGCCAGCTCTGGCGAGGTCTCTGGGGCCAACGTCCTGACTTTC.

This clonotype was counted at least ten times. The V gene is TRBV28, the J gene TRBJ1-2; possibly TRBD1 for D (6 bases). V lost 6 bases and J lost 4, with 18 bases in between. The CDR3 consists of 15 residues. Looked up from germline, CDR1 is MDHEN and CDR2 is SYDVKM. CDR3 region: CASSPRSGGLYGYTF. The CDR3 DNA follows: TGTGCCAGCAGCCCGCGCTCCGGGGGGCTCTATGGCTACACCTTC.